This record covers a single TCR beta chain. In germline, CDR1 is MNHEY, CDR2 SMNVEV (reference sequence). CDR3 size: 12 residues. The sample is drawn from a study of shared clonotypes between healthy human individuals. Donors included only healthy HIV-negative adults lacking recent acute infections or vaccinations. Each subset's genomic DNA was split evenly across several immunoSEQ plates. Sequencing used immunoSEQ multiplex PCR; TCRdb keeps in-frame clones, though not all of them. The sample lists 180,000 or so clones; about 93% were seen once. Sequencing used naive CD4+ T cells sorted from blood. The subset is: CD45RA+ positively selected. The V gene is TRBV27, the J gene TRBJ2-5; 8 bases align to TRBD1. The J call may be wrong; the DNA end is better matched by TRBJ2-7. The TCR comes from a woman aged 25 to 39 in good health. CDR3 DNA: TGTGCCAGCAGACAGGGGGTGGACGAGCAGTACTTC. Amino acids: CASRQGVDEQYF.